This T cell receptor (beta chain) was documented in a study of T-cell memory formation after mild COVID-19. Study findings and constraints: What remained unconfirmed was the SARS-CoV-2 specificity of second-wave clones peaking on day 37.

In TCRdb, the 5' RACE reads were re-called with MiXCR into one record per CDR3 protein. Counted here are roughly 200,000 distinct CDR3 sequences, about 22% occurring once; the ten biggest clones make up under 30%. On this clonotype itself: Its antigen is currently unknown.

This CDR3 has 16 amino acids. Germline loops: CDR1 SEHNR, CDR2 FQNEAQ (reference sequence). The ends were cut back, 5 bases at V and 2 bases at J, with 19 bases in the middle. This rearrangement joins TRBV7-9 to TRBJ2-7; D ambiguous. The specimen sequenced was PBMCs or a T cell subset sorted from them (not recorded which). The TCR comes from an adult woman who had mild COVID-19 (a few samples of this study predate the infection). Cell type and time point are not known. CDR3 sequence reads: CASSRVASTSPYEQYF. The CDR3 DNA reads TGTGCCAGCAGCCGAGTGGCATCCACTTCGCCCTACGAGCAGTACTTC. The full variable domain, in which reference TRBV7-9 and TRBJ2-7 provide the parts outside the CDR3, is DTGVSQNPRHKITKRGQNVTFRCDPISEHNRLYWYRQTLGQGPEFLTYFQNEAQLEKSRLLSDRFSAERPKGSFSTLEIQRTEQGDSAMYLCASSRVASTSPYEQYFGPGTRLTVT.